Listed below are T cell receptor beta chains from one sample, sequenced in a study of beta chain features in type 1 diabetes. The table came from immunoSEQ multiplex PCR; TCRdb's copy has only in-frame clones and leaves some out. The top ten clones hold 0.04% to 0.05% of a sample with fewer than 550,000 clones, over 9.5% of them seen once. The sequenced sample consisted of naive CD4+ T cells from blood. Every receptor here comes from a woman aged 18-29 years in good health. The CDR3 runs from the conserved cysteine through the conserved F or W. D genes are given only for firm matches. Clone sizes are given selectively: once, few, many, or a class where the clone is expanded.

size: -; V: TRBV9; J: TRBJ2-3; D: TRBD1; CDR3: CASPDRRDRVLYGTQYF; DNA: TGTGCCAGCCCGGACAGACGGGACAGGGTTTTATATGGTACGCAGTATTTT
size: -; V: TRBV5-1; J: TRBJ2-1; D: TRBD2; CDR3: CASSLALAGSYNEQFF; DNA: TGCGCCAGCAGCCTGGCCTTAGCGGGGTCCTACAATGAGCAGTTCTTC
size: few; V: TRBV20-1; J: TRBJ1-2; D: -; CDR3: CSARAFYGYTF; DNA: TGCAGTGCTAGGGCTTTCTATGGCTACACCTTC
size: few; V: TRBV7-2; J: TRBJ1-2; D: TRBD1; CDR3: CASSPPGQNHYGYTF; DNA: TGTGCCAGCAGCCCGCCGGGACAGAACCACTATGGCTACACCTTC
size: few; V: TRBV25-1; J: TRBJ1-1; D: -; CDR3: CASSDGLEAFF; DNA: TGTGCCAGCAGTGATGGACTAGAAGCTTTCTTT
size: -; V: TRBV5-6; J: TRBJ2-4; D: -; CDR3: CASSLDENIQYF; DNA: TGTGCCAGCAGCTTGGACGAGAACATTCAGTACTTC
size: -; V: TRBV9; J: TRBJ2-2; D: -; CDR3: CASSVLGLNTGELFF; DNA: TGTGCCAGCAGCGTACTAGGGTTGAACACCGGGGAGCTGTTTTTT
size: -; V: TRBV7-3; J: TRBJ2-1; D: TRBD2; CDR3: CASSLGLAGGGEQFF; DNA: TGTGCCAGCAGCTTAGGGCTAGCGGGTGGTGGTGAGCAGTTCTTC
size: -; V: TRBV5-1; J: TRBJ2-2; D: -; CDR3: CASSLDPSGELFF; DNA: TGCGCCAGCAGCTTGGACCCCAGTGGGGAGCTGTTTTTT
size: -; V: TRBV29-1; J: TRBJ1-2; D: -; CDR3: CSVASVLFHGYTF; DNA: TGCAGCGTTGCCTCGGTGTTATTCCATGGCTACACCTTC
size: -; V: TRBV11-1; J: TRBJ2-7; D: TRBD1; CDR3: CASSHGTGGYEQYF; DNA: TGTGCCAGCAGCCATGGGACAGGGGGCTACGAGCAGTACTTC
size: few; V: TRBV10-3; J: TRBJ2-7; D: TRBD2; CDR3: CAISRSASGDYEQYF; DNA: TGTGCCATCAGTAGATCGGCTAGCGGAGACTACGAGCAGTACTTC
size: many; V: TRBV29-1; J: TRBJ2-2; D: TRBD2; CDR3: CSVAPGLRGTGELFF; DNA: TGCAGCGTTGCCCCGGGACTACGGGGGACCGGGGAGCTGTTTTTT
size: -; V: TRBV7-2; J: TRBJ2-5; D: -; CDR3: CASSLPGTQYF; DNA: TGTGCCAGCAGCTTACCCGGGACCCAGTACTTC
size: -; V: TRBV20-1; J: TRBJ2-5; D: -; CDR3: CSAPSGETQYF; DNA: TGCAGTGCTCCCAGTGGAGAGACCCAGTACTTC
size: -; V: TRBV27; J: TRBJ2-4; D: -; CDR3: CASSPLSRAAKNIQYF; DNA: TGTGCCAGCAGCCCTCTGAGCAGGGCTGCCAAAAACATTCAGTACTTC
size: few; V: TRBV4-2; J: TRBJ2-7; D: TRBD1; CDR3: CASSQDRDRYGKEQYF; DNA: TGTGCCAGCAGCCAAGATCGGGACAGGTATGGTAAGGAGCAGTACTTC
size: few; V: TRBV27; J: TRBJ2-3; D: -; CDR3: CASSPAGTKSVRRTQYF; DNA: TGTGCCAGCAGCCCTGCGGGGACAAAAAGCGTTCGAAGAACGCAGTATTTT
size: -; V: TRBV4-2; J: TRBJ2-2; D: -; CDR3: CASRSDRATGELFF; DNA: TGTGCCAGCAGAAGCGACAGAGCCACCGGGGAGCTGTTTTTT
size: few; V: TRBV7-3; J: TRBJ1-1; D: TRBD1; CDR3: CASSEGQPNTEAFF; DNA: TGTGCCAGCAGCGAGGGACAGCCGAACACTGAAGCTTTCTTT
size: once; V: TRBV15; J: TRBJ2-5; D: -; CDR3: CATSRDRGVQETQYF; DNA: TGTGCCACCAGCAGAGATCGAGGAGTCCAAGAGACCCAGTACTTC
size: few; V: TRBV15; J: TRBJ2-5; D: TRBD2; CDR3: CATAATSGVETQYF; DNA: TGTGCGACCGCTGCGACTAGCGGGGTTGAGACCCAGTACTTC
size: few; V: TRBV7-2; J: TRBJ1-1; D: -; CDR3: CASSWATEAFF; DNA: TGTGCCAGCAGCTGGGCCACTGAAGCTTTCTTT
size: -; V: TRBV27; J: TRBJ2-3; D: TRBD2; CDR3: CASSLSASGISTDTQYF; DNA: TGTGCCAGCAGTTTATCGGCTAGCGGGATCAGCACAGATACGCAGTATTTT
size: -; V: TRBV14; J: TRBJ2-5; D: -; CDR3: CASSQDRGYSTQYF; DNA: TGTGCCAGCAGCCAAGATCGGGGTTATTCGACCCAGTACTTC
size: -; V: TRBV2; J: TRBJ1-4; D: -; CDR3: CASSDVRSEKLFF; DNA: TGTGCCAGCAGTGATGTTAGGAGTGAAAAACTGTTTTTT
size: -; V: TRBV18; J: TRBJ2-4; D: -; CDR3: CASSPPGSLVKNIQYF; DNA: TGTGCCAGCTCACCACCTGGCAGCCTAGTCAAAAACATTCAGTACTTC
size: -; V: TRBV4-2; J: TRBJ2-3; D: TRBD2; CDR3: CASSQYPGLAADTQYF; DNA: TGTGCCAGCAGCCAGTACCCGGGACTAGCCGCAGATACGCAGTATTTT
size: -; V: TRBV12-5; J: TRBJ2-6; D: -; CDR3: CASGLGFSGANVLTF; DNA: TGTGCTAGTGGTTTGGGGTTCTCTGGGGCCAACGTCCTGACTTTC
size: -; V: TRBV18; J: TRBJ1-2; D: -; CDR3: CASSATLVSYGYTF; DNA: TGTGCCAGCTCAGCAACGCTGGTTAGCTATGGCTACACCTTC
size: few; V: TRBV5-1; J: TRBJ2-5; D: TRBD1; CDR3: CASSLGGGETQYF; DNA: TGCGCCAGCAGCTTAGGGGGCGGAGAGACCCAGTACTTC
size: few; V: TRBV6-5; J: TRBJ2-7; D: TRBD1; CDR3: CASRATGTGVEEQYF; DNA: TGTGCCAGCAGGGCTACCGGGACAGGGGTTGAGGAGCAGTACTTC
size: -; V: TRBV7-9; J: TRBJ2-3; D: -; CDR3: CASSSLTADTQYF; DNA: TGTGCCAGCAGCTCTCTGACCGCAGATACGCAGTATTTT
size: -; V: TRBV7-2; J: TRBJ2-1; D: -; CDR3: CASSPRRSDYNEQFF; DNA: TGTGCCAGCAGTCCTCGGCGAAGTGACTACAATGAGCAGTTCTTC
size: few; V: TRBV11-2; J: TRBJ2-5; D: -; CDR3: CASSTRGQETQYF; DNA: TGTGCCAGCAGCACCAGGGGACAAGAGACCCAGTACTTC
size: -; V: TRBV29-1; J: TRBJ2-5; D: -; CDR3: CSVGLGIQETQYF; DNA: TGCAGCGTTGGACTGGGGATCCAAGAGACCCAGTACTTC
size: -; V: TRBV19; J: TRBJ1-3; D: -; CDR3: CASSISYGGNTIYF; DNA: TGTGCCAGTAGTATTAGTTATGGCGGAAACACCATATATTTT
size: -; V: TRBV28; J: TRBJ1-6; D: -; CDR3: CASSLKPNSPLHF; DNA: TGTGCCAGCAGTTTAAAGCCCAATTCACCCCTCCACTTT
size: few; V: TRBV9; J: TRBJ2-2; D: TRBD1; CDR3: CASSVRAGTGDDAVELFF; DNA: TGTGCCAGCAGCGTAAGGGCCGGGACAGGGGACGACGCGGTGGAGCTGTTTTTT
size: -; V: TRBV20-1; J: TRBJ2-7; D: -; CDR3: CSVSRYYEQYF; DNA: TGCAGCGTTAGCCGCTACTACGAGCAGTACTTC
size: -; V: TRBV7-2; J: TRBJ2-5; D: -; CDR3: CASSPSQETQYF; DNA: TGTGCCAGCAGCCCATCCCAAGAGACCCAGTACTTC